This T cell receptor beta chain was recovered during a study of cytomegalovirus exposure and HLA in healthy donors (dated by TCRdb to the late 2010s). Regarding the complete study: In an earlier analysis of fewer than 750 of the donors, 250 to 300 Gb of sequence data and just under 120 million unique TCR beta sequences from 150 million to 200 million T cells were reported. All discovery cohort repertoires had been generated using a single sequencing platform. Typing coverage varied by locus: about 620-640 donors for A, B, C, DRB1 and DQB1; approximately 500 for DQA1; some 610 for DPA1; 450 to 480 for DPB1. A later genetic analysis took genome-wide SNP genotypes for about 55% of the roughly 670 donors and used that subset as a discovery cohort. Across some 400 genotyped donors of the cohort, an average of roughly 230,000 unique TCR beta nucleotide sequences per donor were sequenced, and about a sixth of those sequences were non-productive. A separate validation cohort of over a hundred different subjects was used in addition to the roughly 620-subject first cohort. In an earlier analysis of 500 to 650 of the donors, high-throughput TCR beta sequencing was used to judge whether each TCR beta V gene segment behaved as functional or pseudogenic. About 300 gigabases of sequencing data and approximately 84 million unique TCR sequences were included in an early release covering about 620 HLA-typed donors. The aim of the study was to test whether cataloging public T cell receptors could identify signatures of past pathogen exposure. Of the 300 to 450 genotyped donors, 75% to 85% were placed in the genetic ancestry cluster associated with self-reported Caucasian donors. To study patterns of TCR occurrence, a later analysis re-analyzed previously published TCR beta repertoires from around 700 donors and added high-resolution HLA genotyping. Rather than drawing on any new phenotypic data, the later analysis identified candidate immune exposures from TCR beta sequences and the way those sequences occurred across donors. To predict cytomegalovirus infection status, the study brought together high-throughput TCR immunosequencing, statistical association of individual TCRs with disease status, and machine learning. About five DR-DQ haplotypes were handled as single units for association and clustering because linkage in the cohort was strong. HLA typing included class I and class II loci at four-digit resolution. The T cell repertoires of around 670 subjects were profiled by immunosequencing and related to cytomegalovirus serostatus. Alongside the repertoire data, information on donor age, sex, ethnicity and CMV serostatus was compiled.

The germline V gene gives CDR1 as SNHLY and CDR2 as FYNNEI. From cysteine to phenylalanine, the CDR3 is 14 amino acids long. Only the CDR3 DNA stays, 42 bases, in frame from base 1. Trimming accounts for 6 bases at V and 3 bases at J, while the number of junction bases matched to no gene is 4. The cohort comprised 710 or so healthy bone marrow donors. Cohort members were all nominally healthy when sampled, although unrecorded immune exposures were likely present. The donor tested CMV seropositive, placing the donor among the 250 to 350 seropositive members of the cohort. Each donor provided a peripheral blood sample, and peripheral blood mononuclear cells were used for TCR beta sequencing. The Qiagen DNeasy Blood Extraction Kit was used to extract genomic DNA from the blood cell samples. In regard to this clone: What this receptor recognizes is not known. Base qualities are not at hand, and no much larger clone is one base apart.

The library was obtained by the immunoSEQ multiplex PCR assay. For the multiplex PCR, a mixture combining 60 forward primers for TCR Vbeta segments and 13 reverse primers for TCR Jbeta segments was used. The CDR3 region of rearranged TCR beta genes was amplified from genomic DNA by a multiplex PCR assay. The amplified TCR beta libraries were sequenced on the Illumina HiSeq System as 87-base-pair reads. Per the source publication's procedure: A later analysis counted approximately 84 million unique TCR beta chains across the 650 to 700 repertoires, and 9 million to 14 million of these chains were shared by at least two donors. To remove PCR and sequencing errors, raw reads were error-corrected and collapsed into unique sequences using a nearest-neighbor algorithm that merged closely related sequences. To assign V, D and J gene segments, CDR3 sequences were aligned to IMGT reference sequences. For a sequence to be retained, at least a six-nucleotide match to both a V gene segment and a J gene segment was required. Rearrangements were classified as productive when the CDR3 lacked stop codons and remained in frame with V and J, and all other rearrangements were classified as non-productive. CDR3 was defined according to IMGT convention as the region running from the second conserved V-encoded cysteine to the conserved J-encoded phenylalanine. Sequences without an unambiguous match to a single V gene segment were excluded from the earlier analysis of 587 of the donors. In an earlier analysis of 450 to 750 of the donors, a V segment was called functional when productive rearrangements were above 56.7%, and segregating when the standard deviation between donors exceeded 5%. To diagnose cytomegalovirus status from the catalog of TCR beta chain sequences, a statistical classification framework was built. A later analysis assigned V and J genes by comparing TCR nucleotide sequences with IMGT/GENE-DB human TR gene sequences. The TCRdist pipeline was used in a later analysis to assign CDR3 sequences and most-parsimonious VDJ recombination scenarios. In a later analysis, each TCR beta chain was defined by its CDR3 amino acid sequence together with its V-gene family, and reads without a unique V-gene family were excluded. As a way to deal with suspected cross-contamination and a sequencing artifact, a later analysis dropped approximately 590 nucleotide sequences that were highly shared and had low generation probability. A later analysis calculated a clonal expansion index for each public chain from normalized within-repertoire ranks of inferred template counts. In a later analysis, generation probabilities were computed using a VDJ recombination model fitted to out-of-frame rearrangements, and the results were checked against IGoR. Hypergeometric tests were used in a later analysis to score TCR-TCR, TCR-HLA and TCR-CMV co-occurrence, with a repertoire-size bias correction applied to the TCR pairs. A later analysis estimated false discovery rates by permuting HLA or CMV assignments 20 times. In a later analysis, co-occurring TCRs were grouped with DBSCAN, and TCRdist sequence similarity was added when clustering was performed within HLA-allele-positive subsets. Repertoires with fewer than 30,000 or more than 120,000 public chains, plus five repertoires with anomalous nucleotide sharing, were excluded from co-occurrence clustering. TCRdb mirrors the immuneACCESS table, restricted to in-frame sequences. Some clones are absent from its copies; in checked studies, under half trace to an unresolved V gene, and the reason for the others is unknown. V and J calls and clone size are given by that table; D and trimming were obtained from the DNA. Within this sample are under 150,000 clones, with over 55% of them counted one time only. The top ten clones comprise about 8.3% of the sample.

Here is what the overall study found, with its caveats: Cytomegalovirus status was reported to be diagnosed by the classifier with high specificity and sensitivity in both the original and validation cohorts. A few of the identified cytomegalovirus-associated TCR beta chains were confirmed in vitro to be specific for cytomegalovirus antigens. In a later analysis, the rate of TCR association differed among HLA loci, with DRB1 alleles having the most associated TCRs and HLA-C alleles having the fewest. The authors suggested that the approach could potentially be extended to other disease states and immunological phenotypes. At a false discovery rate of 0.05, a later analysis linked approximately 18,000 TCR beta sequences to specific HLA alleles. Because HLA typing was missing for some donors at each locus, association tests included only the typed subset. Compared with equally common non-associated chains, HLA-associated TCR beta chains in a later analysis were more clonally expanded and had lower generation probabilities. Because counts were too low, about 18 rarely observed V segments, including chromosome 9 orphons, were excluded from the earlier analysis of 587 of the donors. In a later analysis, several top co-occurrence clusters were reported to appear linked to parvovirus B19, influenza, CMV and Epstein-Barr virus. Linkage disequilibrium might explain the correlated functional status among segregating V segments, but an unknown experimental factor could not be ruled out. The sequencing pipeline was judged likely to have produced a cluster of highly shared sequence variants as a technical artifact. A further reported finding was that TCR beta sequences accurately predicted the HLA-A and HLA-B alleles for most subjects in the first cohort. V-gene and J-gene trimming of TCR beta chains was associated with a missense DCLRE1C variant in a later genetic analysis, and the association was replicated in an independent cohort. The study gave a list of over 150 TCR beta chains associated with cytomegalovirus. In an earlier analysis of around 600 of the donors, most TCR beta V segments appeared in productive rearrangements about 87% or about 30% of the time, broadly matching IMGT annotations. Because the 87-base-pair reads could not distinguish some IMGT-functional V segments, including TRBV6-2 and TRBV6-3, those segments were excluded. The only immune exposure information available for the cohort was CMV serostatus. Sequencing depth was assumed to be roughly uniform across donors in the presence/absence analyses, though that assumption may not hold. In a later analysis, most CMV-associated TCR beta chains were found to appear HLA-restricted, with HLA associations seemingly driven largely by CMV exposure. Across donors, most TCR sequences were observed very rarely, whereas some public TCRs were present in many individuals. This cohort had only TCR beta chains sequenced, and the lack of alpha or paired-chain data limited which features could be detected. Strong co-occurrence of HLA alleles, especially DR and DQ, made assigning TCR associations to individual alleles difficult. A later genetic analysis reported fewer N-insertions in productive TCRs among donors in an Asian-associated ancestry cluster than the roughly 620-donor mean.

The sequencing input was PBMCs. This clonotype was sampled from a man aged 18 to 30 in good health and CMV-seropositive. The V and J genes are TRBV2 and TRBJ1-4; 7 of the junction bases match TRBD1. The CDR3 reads CASRGDSPNEKLFF. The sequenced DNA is TGTGCCAGCAGGGGGGACAGCCCTAATGAAAAACTGTTTTTT.